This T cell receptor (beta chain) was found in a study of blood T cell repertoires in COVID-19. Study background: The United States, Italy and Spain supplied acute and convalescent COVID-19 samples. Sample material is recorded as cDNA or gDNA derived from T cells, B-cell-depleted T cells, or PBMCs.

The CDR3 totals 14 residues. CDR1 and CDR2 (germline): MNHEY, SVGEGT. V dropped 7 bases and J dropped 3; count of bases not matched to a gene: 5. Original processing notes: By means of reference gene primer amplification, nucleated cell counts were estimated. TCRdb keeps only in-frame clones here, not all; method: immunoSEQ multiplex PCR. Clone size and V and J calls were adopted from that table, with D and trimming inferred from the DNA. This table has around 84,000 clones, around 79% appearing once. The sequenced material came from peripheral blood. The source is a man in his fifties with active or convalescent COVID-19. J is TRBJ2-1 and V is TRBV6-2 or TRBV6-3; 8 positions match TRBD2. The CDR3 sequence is CASTPGLVYNEQFF. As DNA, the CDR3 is TGTGCCAGCACCCCGGGACTAGTCTACAATGAGCAGTTCTTC.